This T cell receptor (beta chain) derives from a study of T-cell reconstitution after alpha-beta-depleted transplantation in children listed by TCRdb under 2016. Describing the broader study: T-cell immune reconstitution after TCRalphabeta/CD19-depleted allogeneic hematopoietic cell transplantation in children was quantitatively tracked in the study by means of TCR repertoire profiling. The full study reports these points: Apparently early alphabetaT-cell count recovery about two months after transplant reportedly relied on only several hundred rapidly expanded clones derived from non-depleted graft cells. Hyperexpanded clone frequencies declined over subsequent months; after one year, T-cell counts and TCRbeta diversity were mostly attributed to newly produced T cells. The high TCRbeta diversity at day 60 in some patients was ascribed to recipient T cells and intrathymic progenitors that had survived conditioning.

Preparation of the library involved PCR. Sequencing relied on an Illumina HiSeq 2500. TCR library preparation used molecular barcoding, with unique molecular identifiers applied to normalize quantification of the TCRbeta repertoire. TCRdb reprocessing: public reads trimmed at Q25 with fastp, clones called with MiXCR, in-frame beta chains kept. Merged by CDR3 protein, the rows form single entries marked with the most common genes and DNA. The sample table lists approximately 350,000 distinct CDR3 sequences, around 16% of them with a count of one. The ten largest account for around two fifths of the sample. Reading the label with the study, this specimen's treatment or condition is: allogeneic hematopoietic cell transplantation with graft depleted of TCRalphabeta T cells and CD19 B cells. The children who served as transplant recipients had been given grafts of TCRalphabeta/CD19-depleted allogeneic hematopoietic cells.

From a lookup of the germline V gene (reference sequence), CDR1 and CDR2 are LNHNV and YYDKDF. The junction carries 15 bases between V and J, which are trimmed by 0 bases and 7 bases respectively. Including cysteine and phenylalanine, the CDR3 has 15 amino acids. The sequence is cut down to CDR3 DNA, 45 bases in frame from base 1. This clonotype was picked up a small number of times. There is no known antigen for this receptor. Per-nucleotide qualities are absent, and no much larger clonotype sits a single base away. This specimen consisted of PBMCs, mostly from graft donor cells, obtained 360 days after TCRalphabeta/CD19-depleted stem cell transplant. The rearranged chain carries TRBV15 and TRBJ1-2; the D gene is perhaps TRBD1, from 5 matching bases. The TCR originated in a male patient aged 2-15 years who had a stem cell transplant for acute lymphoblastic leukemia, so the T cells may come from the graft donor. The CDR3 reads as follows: CATSRDAWQGGGYTF. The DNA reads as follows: TGTGCCACCAGCAGAGATGCGTGGCAGGGTGGTGGCTACACCTTC.